This T cell receptor beta chain was captured in a study of Ad26.COV2.S vaccination and SARS-CoV-2 variants (dated by TCRdb to about 2021). As for the study more broadly: Vaccine-arm donors were drawn from COV1001, a multicentre, randomized, double-blind, placebo-controlled phase I-IIa trial of Ad26.COV2.S in healthy adults. Participants in the trial were split at random into five groups of five each, receiving low-dose or high-dose Ad26.COV2.S once or twice, or else placebo on both occasions. A total of some 30 samples were included in the TCR-sequenced set, comprising some 20 Ad26.COV2.S vaccine recipients, 5 placebo recipients and 8 SARS-CoV-2 convalescent individuals. The specificity and breadth of SARS-CoV-2-reactive T cell receptors after Ad26.COV2.S vaccination were assessed by TCRbeta repertoire sequencing. Throughout the experiments and outcome assessment, investigators stayed blinded to trial group allocation. Ad26.COV2.S was administered intramuscularly at a dose of 5x10^10 or 1x10^11 viral particles, either as one shot or as two shots given 56 days apart. Study-wide conclusions, independent of this receptor: It was noted by the authors that total T cell responses may have been underestimated by the TCR breadth and depth analyses. Vaccine and placebo recipients had similar non-spike TCR breadth, a finding consistent with the vaccine containing only spike. The study lacked the statistical power to compare responses across vaccine doses or regimens. Ad26.COV2.S recipients had higher spike-specific TCR breadth than placebo recipients (P = 0.0014). After vaccination, spike-specific CD8+ and CD4+ T cell responses were reported to show substantial breadth.

The immunoSEQ Assay was the method used to sequence TCRbeta CDR3 regions. After extraction, genomic DNA underwent amplification by bias-controlled multiplex PCR, followed by high-throughput sequencing. Per the authors' processing: To quantify the absolute abundance of every unique TCRbeta CDR3 region, sequences were collapsed and filtered. T cell fraction was estimated by normalizing TCRbeta template counts to usable DNA, with usable DNA measured through amplification of reference genes found in all nucleated cells. Repertoire TCRs were annotated as SARS-CoV-2-specific by exact matching of V gene, CDR3 amino acid sequence and J gene to a known reactive TCR set. MIRA supplied the reference SARS-CoV-2 TCR set, which was filtered for enrichment in COVID-19-positive ImmuneCODE repertoires so that public or cross-reactive TCRs were removed. Using the MIRA antigens, annotated TCRs were further analysed by specific ORF or by position within an ORF. Depth was the summed frequency of annotated unique rearrangements, while breadth was defined as annotated unique rearrangements over total unique productive rearrangements. TCR breadth was compared between groups using two-sided Wilcoxon rank-sum tests. Drawn from immuneACCESS, this table holds only the in-frame rearrangements with V and J called that TCRdb kept. Clones are partly lost; checked studies trace under half to an unresolved V gene and leave the rest unexplained. V and J calls and clone size come straight from that table; D and trimming were deduced from the DNA. This sample lists roughly 320,000 clones; just over 85% were detected once. The ten largest clones capture more than 1.5% of the sample.

Concerning this clone: Its cognate antigen has yet to be identified. No much larger clonotype is one base removed from it; base qualities were not supplied.

V and J lose 7 bases and 3 bases, and a span of 10 bases separates them. CDR1 and CDR2, looked up from the germline V gene, are MNHEY and SVGAGI. Including the terminal cysteine and phenylalanine, the CDR3 comprises 13 residues. Only the CDR3 DNA is retained, 39 bases long and in frame from the first base. The treatment or condition label of this sample denotes: some 19 received Ad26.COV2.S at low or high dose, single or two shots; 5 received placebo; per-sample allocation not given. Repertoires of vaccine and placebo recipients were sequenced from samples collected on day 63 after the first injection. Cohort 1b enrolled 25 or so adults aged 18-55 years at a single site in Boston, USA, between 29 July and 7 August 2020. Ad26.COV2.S was a replication-incompetent adenovirus type 26 vector expressing a prefusion-stabilized SARS-CoV-2 spike protein from the original Wuhan strain.

Sequenced material: peripheral blood, taken in a trial of Ad26.COV2.S vaccine versus placebo. The clonotype originates from a person aged 18-60 years who received the Ad26.COV2.S COVID-19 vaccine or a placebo. The chain was built from TRBV6-5 and TRBJ1-5; the D gene is perhaps TRBD1, on 6 matching bases. The CDR3 region: CASMTGLNQPQHF. The nucleotide sequence is TGTGCCAGCATGACAGGACTCAATCAGCCCCAGCATTTT.